This T cell receptor (beta chain) is from a study of breast tumors, draining lymph nodes, adjacent tissues. Breast cancer patients provided tissue from their axillary draining lymph nodes. The V gene's germline CDR1 is LGHDT and CDR2 YNNKEL (reference sequence). V lost 1 base to trimming and J lost 14 bases, with 12 bases between them. The CDR3 length is 12 residues. Using its own MiXCR run on the multiplex PCR reads, TCRdb lists one record per CDR3 protein. The table records about 270,000 distinct CDR3 sequences, around 30% of them present only once. This chain joins TRBV3-1 and TRBJ1-5, with D unresolved. Material: axillary lymph node tissue. This TCR came from a female donor with breast cancer. Some clones in this sample may be carry-over from other donors' samples. CDR3: CASSQAEAYEHF. As DNA, the CDR3 is TGTGCCAGCAGCCAAGCTGAGGCTTACGAGCATTTT.